The present TCR beta chain was sequenced within a study of blood T cell repertoires in COVID-19. Study as a whole: The United States, Italy and Spain were the sources of the acute and convalescent COVID-19 samples. From T cells, B-cell-depleted T cells, or PBMCs came the material, which was cDNA or gDNA.

In the study's own analysis: Estimation of nucleated cell counts relied on the amplification of reference gene primers. Assay used: immunoSEQ multiplex PCR; TCRdb lists only in-frame clones, some missing. The DNA was the basis for D and trimming; V, J and clone size are from that table. The data show approximately 170,000 clones, with about 88% seen just once and 15% to 20% held by the top ten. The length of the CDR3 is 14 residues. Trimming took 1 base from V and 4 from J, leaving 10 bases between them. Germline CDR1 and CDR2: MNHNS and SASEGT. The TCR comes from a man aged 55 to 70 with active or convalescent COVID-19. The sequencing input was peripheral blood. V and J are TRBV6-1 and TRBJ1-2; unclear D gene. The DNA of the CDR3 is TGTGCCAGCAGTGAAGAGGCGGCAGCCTATGGCTACACCTTC. Protein: CASSEEAAAYGYTF.